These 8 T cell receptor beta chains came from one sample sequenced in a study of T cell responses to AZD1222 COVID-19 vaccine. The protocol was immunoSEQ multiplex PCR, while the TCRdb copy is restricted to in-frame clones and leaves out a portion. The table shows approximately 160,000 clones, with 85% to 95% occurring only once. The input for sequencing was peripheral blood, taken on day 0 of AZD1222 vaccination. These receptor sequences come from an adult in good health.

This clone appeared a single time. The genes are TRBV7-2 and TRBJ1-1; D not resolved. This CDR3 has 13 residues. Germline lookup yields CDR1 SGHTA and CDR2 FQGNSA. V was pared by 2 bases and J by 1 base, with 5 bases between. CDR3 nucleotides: TGTGCCAGCAGCTTATACGGGAACACTGAAGCTTTCTTT. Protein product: CASSLYGNTEAFF.

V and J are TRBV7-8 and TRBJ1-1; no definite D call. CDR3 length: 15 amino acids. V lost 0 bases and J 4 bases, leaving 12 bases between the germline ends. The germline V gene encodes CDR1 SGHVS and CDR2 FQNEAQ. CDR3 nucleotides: TGTGCCAGCAGCTTAGCGCGAGCCCGACGCACTGAAGCTTTCTTT. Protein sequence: CASSLARARRTEAFF.

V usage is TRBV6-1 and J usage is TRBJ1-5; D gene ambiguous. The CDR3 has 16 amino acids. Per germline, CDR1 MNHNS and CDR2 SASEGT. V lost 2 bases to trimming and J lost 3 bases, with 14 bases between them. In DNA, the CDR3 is TGTGCCAGCAGTGAATCTAATTGGGCAGACAATCAGCCCCAGCATTTT. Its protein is CASSESNWADNQPQHF.

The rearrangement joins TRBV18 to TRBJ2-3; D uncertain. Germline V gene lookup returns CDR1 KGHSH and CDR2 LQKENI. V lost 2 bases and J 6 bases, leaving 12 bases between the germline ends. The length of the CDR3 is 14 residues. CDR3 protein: CASSPLQAVDTQYF. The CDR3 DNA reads TGTGCCAGCTCACCATTGCAGGCGGTTGATACGCAGTATTTT.

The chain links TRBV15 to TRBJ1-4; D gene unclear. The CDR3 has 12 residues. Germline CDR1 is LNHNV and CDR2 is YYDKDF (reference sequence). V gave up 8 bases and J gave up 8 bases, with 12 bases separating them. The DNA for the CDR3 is TGTGCCACCGGGGAAATAGAAGAAAAACTGTTTTTT. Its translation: CATGEIEEKLFF.

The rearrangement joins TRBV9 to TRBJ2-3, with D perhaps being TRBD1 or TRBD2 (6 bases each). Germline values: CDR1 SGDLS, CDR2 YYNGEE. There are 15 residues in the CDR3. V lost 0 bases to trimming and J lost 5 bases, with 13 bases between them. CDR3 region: CASSVEGGLGDTQYF. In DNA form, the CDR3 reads TGTGCCAGCAGCGTAGAGGGGGGCCTGGGAGATACGCAGTATTTT.

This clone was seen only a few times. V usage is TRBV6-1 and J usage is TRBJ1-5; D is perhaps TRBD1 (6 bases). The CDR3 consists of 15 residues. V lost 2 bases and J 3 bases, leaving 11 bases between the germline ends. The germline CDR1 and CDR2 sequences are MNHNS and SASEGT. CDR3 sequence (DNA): TGTGCCAGCAGTGAATTTGGACAGTTCAATCAGCCCCAGCATTTT. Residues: CASSEFGQFNQPQHF.

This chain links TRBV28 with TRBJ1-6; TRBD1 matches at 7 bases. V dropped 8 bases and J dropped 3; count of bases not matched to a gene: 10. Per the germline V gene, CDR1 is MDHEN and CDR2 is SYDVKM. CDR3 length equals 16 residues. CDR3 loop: CASGSGGFSYNSPLHF. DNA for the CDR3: TGTGCCAGCGGGTCAGGGGGGTTTAGCTATAATTCACCCCTCCACTTT. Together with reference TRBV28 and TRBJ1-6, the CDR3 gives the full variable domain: DVKVTQSSRYLVKRTGEKVFLECVQDMDHENMFWYRQDPGLGLRLIYFSYDVKMKEKGDIPEGYSVSREKKERFSLILESASTNQTSMYLCASGSGGFSYNSPLHFGNGTRLTVT.